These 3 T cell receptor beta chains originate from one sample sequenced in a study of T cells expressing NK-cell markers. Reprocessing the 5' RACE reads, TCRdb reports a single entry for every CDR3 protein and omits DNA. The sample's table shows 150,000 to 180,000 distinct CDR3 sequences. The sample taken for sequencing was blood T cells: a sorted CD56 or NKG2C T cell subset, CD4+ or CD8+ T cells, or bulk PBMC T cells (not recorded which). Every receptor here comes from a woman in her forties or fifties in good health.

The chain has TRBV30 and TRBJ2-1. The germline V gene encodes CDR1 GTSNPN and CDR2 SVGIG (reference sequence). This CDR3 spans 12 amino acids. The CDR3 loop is CAWSRIRNEQFF.

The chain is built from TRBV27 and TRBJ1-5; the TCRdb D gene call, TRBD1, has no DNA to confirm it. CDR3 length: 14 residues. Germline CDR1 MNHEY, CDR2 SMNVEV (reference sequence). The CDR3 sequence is CASRLTGNNQPQHF.

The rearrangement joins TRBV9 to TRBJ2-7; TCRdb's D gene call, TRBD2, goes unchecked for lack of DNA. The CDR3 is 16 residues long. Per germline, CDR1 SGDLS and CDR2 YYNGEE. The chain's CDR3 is CASSVEAGAQSDEQYF.